This TCR beta chain was obtained from a study of OX40 agonist ivuxolimab in advanced cancers. Background on the study: Given to patients was ivuxolimab, an agonistic anti-OX40 (CD134) antibody. Patients were dosed intravenously with ivuxolimab at 0.01 to 10 mg/kg every 2 weeks.

The data were produced by immunoSEQ multiplex PCR, yet TCRdb's version contains in-frame clones alone and is incomplete. The sample lists around 16,000 clones, about 60% seen once, with roughly 8.3% in the top ten. A note on this clone: What it binds is unknown.

Study-wide results and limits: Partial responders treated at 0.1-3.0 mg/kg exhibited clonal expansion among the lowest measured. By week 6 at 0.1 to 3.0 mg/kg, blood CD4+ and CD8+ T cells had expanded clonally.

This CDR3 is built from 17 residues. Germline loops: CDR1 SGDLS, CDR2 YYNGEE. V shed 6 bases, J shed 5 bases, and the junction held 13 bases outside the gene matches. The receptor's source is an adult with an advanced solid tumor such as melanoma, head and neck, liver or kidney cancer. The source material was CD4+ or CD8+ T cells sorted from blood, sampled in a trial of the OX40 agonist ivuxolimab. The V gene is TRBV9, the J gene TRBJ1-6; 8 nucleotides line up with TRBD1. This chain's CDR3 is CASTLAHGQGHNSPLHF. CDR3 in DNA: TGTGCCAGCACCTTAGCCCATGGACAGGGTCATAATTCACCCCTCCACTTT.